This T cell receptor (beta chain) was recovered during a study of blood T cell repertoires in COVID-19. Turning to the study itself: Samples of COVID-19 (acute and convalescent) were obtained from the United States, Italy and Spain. The analysed material was cDNA or gDNA that came from T cells, B-cell-depleted T cells, or PBMCs.

Original handling: Reference gene primers were amplified, and this amplification served to estimate nucleated cell counts. Generated by immunoSEQ multiplex PCR, the TCRdb table keeps only in-frame clones and is missing some. D and trimming were read from the DNA, whereas the V and J calls and clone size are those reported in that table. The sample includes about 350,000 clones, almost 90% of them seen just once. The CDR3 spans 18 residues. With 5 bases removed from V and 1 base from J, the gap between germline ends came to 20 bases. Germline V gene sequence: CDR1 SEHNR, CDR2 FQNEAQ (reference sequence).

The chain links TRBV7-9 to TRBJ2-2, with D possibly matching TRBD1 (5 bases). The specimen was peripheral blood. This receptor was taken from a woman in her sixties or seventies with COVID-19, enrolled during active disease. The CDR3 DNA reads TGTGCCAGCAGCCGATTGGCTGGGGCGATCGGGAACACCGGGGAGCTGTTTTTT. Translated: CASSRLAGAIGNTGELFF. Full variable domain (remainder filled in from reference TRBV7-9 and TRBJ2-2): DTGVSQNPRHKITKRGQNVTFRCDPISEHNRLYWYRQTLGQGPEFLTYFQNEAQLEKSRLLSDRFSAERPKGSFSTLEIQRTEQGDSAMYLCASSRLAGAIGNTGELFFGEGSRLTVL.